The 4 T cell receptor beta chains below all came from one sample that was sequenced in a study of blood T cell repertoires in COVID-19. Some clones are missing from TCRdb's copy, which holds only in-frame ones; the method was immunoSEQ multiplex PCR. The sample records over 85,000 clones, roughly nine tenths being singletons. The sequenced material came from peripheral blood. The receptors were gathered from a woman between 50 and 59 years old with COVID-19, enrolled during active disease.

The gene calls are TRBV7-9 and TRBJ2-2; maybe TRBD1 (6 bases). Trimming shortened V by 4 bases and J by 2 bases, and 8 bases separated the two germline ends. The CDR3 covers 14 residues. Germline lookup yields CDR1 SEHNR and CDR2 FQNEAQ (reference sequence). The CDR3 spells CASSSGHNTGELFF. CDR3 DNA: TGTGCCAGCAGCTCGGGACACAACACCGGGGAGCTGTTTTTT.

This chain connects TRBV5-5 to TRBJ1-6, with TRBD1 identical over 11 bases. CDR1 and CDR2 from the germline V gene are SGHKS and YYEKEE (reference sequence). The length of the CDR3 is 18 residues. J lost 7 bases, V lost 4 bases, and 13 bases had no gene match. The CDR3 is CASSRSGTGGGLNSPLHF. CDR3 DNA sequence: TGTGCCAGCAGCCGTTCCGGGACAGGGGGAGGACTCAATTCACCCCTCCACTTT.

This chain joins TRBV28 and TRBJ1-5, with 7 bases that match TRBD1. The CDR3 has 17 residues. Germline loops: CDR1 MDHEN, CDR2 SYDVKM. V trimming: 8 bases; J trimming: 3 bases; junction bases outside the gene matches: 16. CDR3 coding DNA: TGTGCCAGCGACCGACCGGCAACAGGGGTCTTCAATCAGCCCCAGCATTTT. Residues: CASDRPATGVFNQPQHF.

The count of this clone is one. This chain links TRBV9 with TRBJ2-7, with a possible D match to TRBD2 (5 bases). The V end was cut by 3 bases, the J end by 7 bases, with 11 bases between. CDR1 is SGDLS, CDR2 YYNGEE, per germline. The CDR3 is 12 amino acids. CDR3: CASSDGILEQYF. CDR3 nucleotide sequence: TGTGCCAGCAGCGACGGGATTTTGGAGCAGTACTTC. Using reference TRBV9 and TRBJ2-7 for the parts outside the CDR3, the full variable domain is DSGVTQTPKHLITATGQRVTLRCSPRSGDLSVYWYQQSLDQGLQFLIQYYNGEERAKGNILERFSAQQFPDLHSELNLSSLELGDSALYFCASSDGILEQYFGPGTRLTVT.